The subject of this entry is one T cell receptor (beta chain). This clonotype was observed a handful of times. Its antigen is currently not known. The sample holds no much larger clone one base away, and base qualities are not on file. The data derive from a study of identical twins (dated by TCRdb to 2015 to 2016). At the level of the whole study: TCR alpha and beta repertoires from monozygotic twins, unrelated adults of various ages and cord blood were deep-sequenced to test whether fetal clonotypes persist. To rule out contamination, replicate twin experiments were performed at different times with different library preparation protocols.

The library relied on 5' RACE. Sequencing took place on an Illumina HiSeq 2000. Template switching introduced a universal primer binding site; the final cDNA contained a unique molecular identifier, enabling accurate counting of TCR cDNA molecules. First-strand cDNA for TCR alpha and beta chains was synthesized from specific primers in the conserved constant-segment region. To control for contamination, each cDNA library was double barcoded with a SMART-Mk sample barcode plus Illumina barcodes. Two successive PCR steps introduced TruSeq adapter sequences along with Illumina sample barcodes. The TCR alpha and beta cDNA libraries were sequenced on the Illumina HiSeq platform using custom primers. The paper's processing steps were these. MiGEC processed the raw reads to extract unique molecular identifiers, while MiXCR was used to determine the CDR3 positions. Recombination models were inferred per individual with the repgenHMM and IGoR tools using an EM algorithm. The tcR package in R was used for shared clonotype analysis, with sharing normalized by the product of cloneset sizes. To study raw recombination without the effects of thymic and clonal selection, out-of-frame nonproductive sequences were analyzed. TCRdb reanalyzed the raw reads on its own, using fastp at Q25 for trimming and MiXCR for clone calling, and kept in-frame beta chains. Each record represents a unique CDR3 protein, reported with the most common genes and DNA among its rows. The V and J calls were not made by the authors but by TCRdb's processing. Recorded for this sample are roughly 690,000 distinct CDR3 sequences; around 20% of them occurred a single time. The top ten clones comprise around 4.4% of the sample.

Every donor was a healthy Caucasian. The twin cohort consisted of three pairs of female monozygotic twins, all aged roughly 18 to 30 years. The RNA used for TCR libraries was isolated from peripheral blood mononuclear cells. Relative to germline, V is missing 4 bases and J is missing 5 bases, with 7 bases of the junction outside any gene match. As encoded in the germline V gene, CDR1 is SGHTA while CDR2 is FQGNSA. Measured from the cysteine to the phenylalanine, the CDR3 is 16 residues long. Left in the record is the CDR3 DNA by itself, 48 bases read in frame from the first base. What the research found in general, with its limitations: Zero-insertion analyses could be partly confounded by invariant T cells such as MAIT and iNKT, although diverse VJ usage argued against such confounding for most clonotypes. In monozygotic twins, out-of-frame TCR alpha sharing was systematically underestimated by recombination models, although the models agreed with sharing between unrelated individuals. The excess sharing between twins in beta out-of-frame sequences was weaker because fewer shared sequences reduced the signal-to-noise ratio. Conclusions relied on cross-sectional statistical analysis, since the same donors could not be followed over many years. Fewer insertions were carried by abundant cord blood beta clonotypes, a similar but weaker trend appeared in young adult naive repertoires, and no such trend appeared in memory repertoires. Compared with coincidental sharing between unrelated individuals, an excess of low generation-probability sequences was observed among out-of-frame TCR alpha sequences shared between twins.

The sample was also reused in another study, on T cells expressing NK-cell markers. As the second paper documents: Under 10 donors provided sorted CD3+CD56+NKG2C+, CD3+CD56+NKG2C- and CD3+CD56-NKG2C+ T-cell subsets, whose TCR beta-chain repertoires were profiled. Among the eight sequenced donors, seven were HCMV-seropositive and one was HCMV-seronegative. To restrict sorting to alphabetaTCR-expressing T cells, an anti-gammadeltaTCR antibody was added in several experiments. In six donors, the dominant CD3+CD56+NKG2C+ clonotypes ranked among the top 10 CD8+ clonotypes, making up roughly 1.0-8% of CD8+ T cells. Those dominant clonotypes were again the most abundant among CD3+CD56-NKG2C+ cells in a few donors, at about 28.3-65%. It remained unclear whether the expanded NKG2C-expressing T cell clones were specific for HCMV antigens. Randomly selected healthy volunteers, three men and five women, were used as the eight sequenced donors. HCMV serostatus was determined by detecting HCMV-specific IgG in serum with a commercial ELISA kit. Bulk peripheral blood T-cell repertoires were additionally sequenced from unsorted PBMC for six donors. Reads were demultiplexed and grouped by UMI with MIGEC, and clonotypes were assembled and quantified with MiTCR. To exclude erroneous sequences, any TCR cDNA sequence not supported by at least two reads was discarded. The tcR package was used for downstream repertoire analysis, and clonotypes were matched across fractions by CDR3 nucleotide sequence plus V segment. Antigen specificity was annotated against VDJdb with VDJmatch, allowing one amino acid substitution in CDR3.

The rearranged segments are TRBV7-2 and TRBJ2-2; TRBD2 aligns with 10 central bases. The source is a woman under 30 in good health. The source material was PBMCs. The CDR3 is CASSSSGRAGTGELFF. The nucleotide sequence reads TGTGCCAGCAGCTCCAGCGGGAGGGCTGGGACCGGGGAGCTGTTTTTT.